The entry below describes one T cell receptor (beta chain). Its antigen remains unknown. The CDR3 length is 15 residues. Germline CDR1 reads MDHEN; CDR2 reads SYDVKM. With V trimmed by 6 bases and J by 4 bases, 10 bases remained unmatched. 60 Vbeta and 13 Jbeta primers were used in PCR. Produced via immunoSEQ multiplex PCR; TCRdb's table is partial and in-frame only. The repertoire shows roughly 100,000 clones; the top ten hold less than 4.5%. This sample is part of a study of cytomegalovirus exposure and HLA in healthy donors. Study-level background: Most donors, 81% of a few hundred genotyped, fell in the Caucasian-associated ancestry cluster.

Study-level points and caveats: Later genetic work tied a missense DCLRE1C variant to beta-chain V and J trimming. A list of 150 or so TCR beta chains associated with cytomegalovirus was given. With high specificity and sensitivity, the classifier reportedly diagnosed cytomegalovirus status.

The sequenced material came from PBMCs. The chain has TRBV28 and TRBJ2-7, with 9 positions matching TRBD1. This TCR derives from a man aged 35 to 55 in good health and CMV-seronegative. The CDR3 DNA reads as TGTGCCAGCAGCCCCCCCGGGACAGGGCGATACGAGCAGTACTTC. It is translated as CASSPPGTGRYEQYF.